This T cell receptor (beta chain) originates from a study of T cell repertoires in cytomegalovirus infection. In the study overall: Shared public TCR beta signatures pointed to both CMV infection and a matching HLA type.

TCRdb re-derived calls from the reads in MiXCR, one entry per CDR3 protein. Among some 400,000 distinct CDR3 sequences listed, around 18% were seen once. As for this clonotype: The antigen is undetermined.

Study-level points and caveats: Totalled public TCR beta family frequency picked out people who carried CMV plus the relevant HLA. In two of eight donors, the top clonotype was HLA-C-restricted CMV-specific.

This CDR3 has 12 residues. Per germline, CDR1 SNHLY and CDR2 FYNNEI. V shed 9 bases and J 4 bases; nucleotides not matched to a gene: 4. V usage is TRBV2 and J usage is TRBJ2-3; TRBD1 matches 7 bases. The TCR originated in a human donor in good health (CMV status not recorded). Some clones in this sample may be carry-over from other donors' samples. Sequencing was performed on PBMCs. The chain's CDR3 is CARNRGADTQYF. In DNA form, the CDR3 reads TGTGCCAGGAACAGGGGCGCAGATACGCAGTATTTT.